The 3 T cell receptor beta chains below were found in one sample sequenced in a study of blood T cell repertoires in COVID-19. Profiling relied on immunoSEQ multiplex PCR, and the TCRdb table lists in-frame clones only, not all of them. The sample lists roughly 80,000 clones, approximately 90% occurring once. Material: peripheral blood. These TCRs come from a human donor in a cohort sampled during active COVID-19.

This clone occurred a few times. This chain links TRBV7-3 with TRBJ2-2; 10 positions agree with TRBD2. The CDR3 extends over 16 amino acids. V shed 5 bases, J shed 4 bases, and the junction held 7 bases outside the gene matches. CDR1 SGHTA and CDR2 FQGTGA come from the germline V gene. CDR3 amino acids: CASSPQAGGATGELFF. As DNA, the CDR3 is TGTGCCAGCAGCCCCCAAGCGGGGGGGGCCACCGGGGAGCTGTTTTTT.

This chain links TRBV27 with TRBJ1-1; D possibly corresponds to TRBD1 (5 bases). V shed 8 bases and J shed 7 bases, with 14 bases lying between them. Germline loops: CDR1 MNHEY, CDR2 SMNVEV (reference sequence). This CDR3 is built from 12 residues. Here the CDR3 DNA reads TGTGCCAGCGGGGCCCGGGAGGTTGAAGCTTTCTTT. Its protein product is CASGAREVEAFF.

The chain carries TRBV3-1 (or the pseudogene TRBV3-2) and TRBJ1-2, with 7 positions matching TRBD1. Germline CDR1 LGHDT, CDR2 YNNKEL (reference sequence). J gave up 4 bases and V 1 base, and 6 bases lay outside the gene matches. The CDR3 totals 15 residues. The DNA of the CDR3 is TGTGCCAGCAGCCAAGGGGTGGCAGGGGGCTATGGCTACACCTTC. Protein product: CASSQGVAGGYGYTF.